This TCR beta chain was observed in a study of naive and memory T cell subsets. General observations from the study: Clonotypes are single alpha or beta chains, not paired receptors. Between naive and memory subsets, TCR abundance power law exponents differed. Findings for naive and memory subsets could not be checked against ground truth.

Both TRBC1 and TRBC2 were covered by a beta constant-region primer of two equimolar oligonucleotides. Nested alpha and beta constant-region primers with the SP2 primer drove four PCR rounds on ligated cDNA. The cDNA 3' end received a ligated single-stranded oligonucleotide carrying the SP2 primer and a 12-nucleotide UMI. TCRdb itself ran the UMI-ligation and nested PCR reads through MiXCR, one entry per CDR3 protein. Of about 120,000 distinct CDR3 sequences listed, 35% to 40% are singletons. This CDR3 spans 12 amino acids. Germline-derived CDR1 and CDR2 are SQVTM and ANQGSEA. Trimming at V came to 4 bases and at J to 4 bases, leaving 2 bases not matched to a gene. This clonotype was found a few times. Its antigen is unknown.

This chain uses TRBV29-1 with TRBJ1-2; 8 positions agree with TRBD1. The specimen sequenced was central memory CD4+ T cells from blood. The sequence was collected from a human donor in good health. The CDR3 sequence is CSVGTGFYGYTF. Here the CDR3 DNA reads TGCAGCGTTGGGACAGGGTTCTATGGCTACACCTTC.